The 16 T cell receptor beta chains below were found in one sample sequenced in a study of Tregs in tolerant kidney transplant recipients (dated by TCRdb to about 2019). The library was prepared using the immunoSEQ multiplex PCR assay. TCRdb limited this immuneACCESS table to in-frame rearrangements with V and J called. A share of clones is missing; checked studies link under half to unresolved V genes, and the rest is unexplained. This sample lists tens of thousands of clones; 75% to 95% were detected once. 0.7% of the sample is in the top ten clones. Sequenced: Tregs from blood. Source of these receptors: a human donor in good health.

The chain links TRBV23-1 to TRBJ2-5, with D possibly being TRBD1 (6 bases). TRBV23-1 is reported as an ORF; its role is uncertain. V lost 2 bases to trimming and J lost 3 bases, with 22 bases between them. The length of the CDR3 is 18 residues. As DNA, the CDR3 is TGCGCCAGCAGTCAAGCCATGGGGAAGGGACACCCAGAAGAGACCCAGTACTTC. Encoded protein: CASSQAMGKGHPEETQYF.

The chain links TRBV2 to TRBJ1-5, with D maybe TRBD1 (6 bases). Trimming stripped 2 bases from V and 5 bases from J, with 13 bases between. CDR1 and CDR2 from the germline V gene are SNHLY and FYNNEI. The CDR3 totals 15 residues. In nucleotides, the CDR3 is TGTGCCAGCAGTGAAAGAGGGGGGGCCTATCAGCCCCAGCATTTT. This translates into CASSERGGAYQPQHF.

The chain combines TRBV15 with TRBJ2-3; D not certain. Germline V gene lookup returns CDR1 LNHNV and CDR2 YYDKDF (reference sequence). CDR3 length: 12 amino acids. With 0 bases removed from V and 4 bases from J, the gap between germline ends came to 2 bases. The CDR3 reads CATSREADTQYF. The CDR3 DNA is TGTGCCACCAGCAGAGAAGCAGATACGCAGTATTTT.

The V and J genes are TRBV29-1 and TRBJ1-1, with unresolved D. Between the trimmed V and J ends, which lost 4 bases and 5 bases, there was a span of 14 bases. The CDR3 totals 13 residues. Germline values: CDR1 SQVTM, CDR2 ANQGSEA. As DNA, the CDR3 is TGCAGCGTTGTGGTAGGCCGCGGAACTGAAGCTTTCTTT. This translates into CSVVVGRGTEAFF.

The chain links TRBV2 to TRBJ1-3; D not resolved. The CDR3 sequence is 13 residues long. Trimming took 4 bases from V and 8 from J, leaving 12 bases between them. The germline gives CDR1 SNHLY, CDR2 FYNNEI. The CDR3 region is CASSVVAGDTIYF. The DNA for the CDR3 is TGTGCCAGCAGTGTGGTCGCAGGAGACACCATATATTTT.

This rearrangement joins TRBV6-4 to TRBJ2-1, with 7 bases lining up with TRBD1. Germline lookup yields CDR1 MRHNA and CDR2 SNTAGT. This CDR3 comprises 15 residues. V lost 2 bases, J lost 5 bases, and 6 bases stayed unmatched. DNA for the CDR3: TGTGCCAGCAGTGACACGAAGGACAGGAACAATGAGCAGTTCTTC. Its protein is CASSDTKDRNNEQFF.

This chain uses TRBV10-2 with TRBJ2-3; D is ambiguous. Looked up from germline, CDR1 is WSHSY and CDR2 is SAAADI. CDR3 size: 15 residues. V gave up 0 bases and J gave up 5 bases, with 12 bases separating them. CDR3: CASSESILAGDTQYF. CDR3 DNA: TGCGCCAGCAGTGAGTCGATTTTAGCAGGAGATACGCAGTATTTT.

The CDR3 nucleotides are TGCAGCGTTAGACTAGCGAGCTCCTACGAGCAGTACTTC. This codes for CSVRLASSYEQYF. V and J are TRBV29-1 and TRBJ2-7; TRBD2 agrees at 8 bases. Trimming took 5 bases from V and 0 from J; bases not matched to a gene: 3. The CDR3 consists of 13 residues. In germline, CDR1 is SQVTM, CDR2 ANQGSEA.

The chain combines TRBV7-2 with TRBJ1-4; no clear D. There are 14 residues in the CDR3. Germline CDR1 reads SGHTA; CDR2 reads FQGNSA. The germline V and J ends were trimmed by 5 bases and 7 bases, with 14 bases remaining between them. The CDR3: CASSRDGNSEKLFF. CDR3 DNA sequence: TGTGCCAGCAGCCGAGACGGGAATAGTGAAAAACTGTTTTTT. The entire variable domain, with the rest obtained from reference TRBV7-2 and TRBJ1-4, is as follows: GAGVSQSPSNKVTEKGKDVELRCDPISGHTALYWYRQSLGQGLEFLIYFQGNSAPDKSGLPSDRFSAERTGGSVSTLTIQRTQQEDSAVYLCASSRDGNSEKLFFGSGTQLSVL.

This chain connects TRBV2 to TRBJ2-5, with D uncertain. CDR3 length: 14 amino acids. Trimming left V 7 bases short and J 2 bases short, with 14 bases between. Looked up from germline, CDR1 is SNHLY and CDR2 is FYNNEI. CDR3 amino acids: CASMLAEFQETQYF. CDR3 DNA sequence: TGTGCCAGCATGCTGGCAGAGTTTCAAGAGACCCAGTACTTC. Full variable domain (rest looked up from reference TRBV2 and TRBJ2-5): EPEVTQTPSHQVTQMGQEVILRCVPISNHLYFYWYRQILGQKVEFLVSFYNNEISEKSEIFDDQFSVERPDGSNFTLKIRSTKLEDSAMYFCASMLAEFQETQYFGPGTRLLVL.

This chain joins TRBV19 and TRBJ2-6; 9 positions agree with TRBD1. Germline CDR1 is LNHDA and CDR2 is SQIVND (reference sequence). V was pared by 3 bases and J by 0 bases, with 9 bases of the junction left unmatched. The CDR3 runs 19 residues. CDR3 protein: CASSIKSTGGYSGANVLTF. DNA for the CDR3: TGTGCCAGTAGTATTAAGAGTACAGGGGGCTACTCTGGGGCCAACGTCCTGACTTTC. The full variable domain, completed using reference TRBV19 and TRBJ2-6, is DGGITQSPKYLFRKEGQNVTLSCEQNLNHDAMYWYRQDPGQGLRLIYYSQIVNDFQKGDIAEGYSVSREKKESFPLTVTSAQKNPTAFYLCASSIKSTGGYSGANVLTFGAGSRLTVL.

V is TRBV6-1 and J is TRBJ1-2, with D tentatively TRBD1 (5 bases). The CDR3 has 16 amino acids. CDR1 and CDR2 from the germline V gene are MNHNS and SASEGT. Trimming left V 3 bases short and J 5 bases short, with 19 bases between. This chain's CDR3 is CASSDSWGRYLYGYTF. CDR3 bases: TGTGCCAGCAGTGATTCTTGGGGCCGATACCTTTATGGCTACACCTTC.

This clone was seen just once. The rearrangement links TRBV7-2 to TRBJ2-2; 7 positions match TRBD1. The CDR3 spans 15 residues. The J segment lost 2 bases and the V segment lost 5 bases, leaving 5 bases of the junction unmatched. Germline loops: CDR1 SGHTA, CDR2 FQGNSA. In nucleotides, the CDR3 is TGTGCCAGCAGCCTTGGGGACAGAAACACCGGGGAGCTGTTTTTT. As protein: CASSLGDRNTGELFF. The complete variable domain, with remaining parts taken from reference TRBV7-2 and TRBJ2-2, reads GAGVSQSPSNKVTEKGKDVELRCDPISGHTALYWYRQSLGQGLEFLIYFQGNSAPDKSGLPSDRFSAERTGGSVSTLTIQRTQQEDSAVYLCASSLGDRNTGELFFGEGSRLTVL.

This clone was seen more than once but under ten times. The CDR3 DNA follows: TGTGCCAGCAGGGGTGGCAGGGAAGCTTTCTTT. This gives the protein CASRGGREAFF. The chain combines TRBV2 with TRBJ1-1, with D uncertain. V dropped 6 bases and J dropped 8 bases, with 10 bases sitting between them. This CDR3 has 11 amino acids. Germline V lookup: CDR1 SNHLY, CDR2 FYNNEI.

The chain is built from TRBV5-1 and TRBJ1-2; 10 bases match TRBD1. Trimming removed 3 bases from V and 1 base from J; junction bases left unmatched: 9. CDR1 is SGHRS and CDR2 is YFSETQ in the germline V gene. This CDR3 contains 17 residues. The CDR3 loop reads CASSSPTGGRSNYGYTF. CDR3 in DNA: TGCGCCAGCAGCTCGCCGACAGGGGGCAGGAGTAACTATGGCTACACCTTC.

The CDR3 protein is CASSWSVKAHGYTF. Here the CDR3 DNA reads TGTGCCAGCAGCTGGTCCGTAAAGGCCCATGGCTACACCTTC. The chain uses TRBV11-2 and TRBJ1-2; no clear D gene. This CDR3 spans 14 amino acids. The ends were cut back, 4 bases at V and 6 bases at J, with 15 bases in the middle. Germline V CDR1 and CDR2: SGHAT, FQNNGV.